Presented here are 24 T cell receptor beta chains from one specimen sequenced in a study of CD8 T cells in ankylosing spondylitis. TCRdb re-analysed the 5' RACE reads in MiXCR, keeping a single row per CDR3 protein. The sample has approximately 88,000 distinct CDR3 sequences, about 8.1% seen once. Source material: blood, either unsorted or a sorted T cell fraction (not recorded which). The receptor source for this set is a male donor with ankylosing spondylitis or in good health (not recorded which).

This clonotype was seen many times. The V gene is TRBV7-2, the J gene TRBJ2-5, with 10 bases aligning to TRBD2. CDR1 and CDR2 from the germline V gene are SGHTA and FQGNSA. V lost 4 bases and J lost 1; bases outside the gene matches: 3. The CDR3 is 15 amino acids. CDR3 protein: CASSSAGGLQETQYF. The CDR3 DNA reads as TGTGCCAGCAGCTCAGCGGGGGGGCTCCAAGAGACCCAGTACTTC.

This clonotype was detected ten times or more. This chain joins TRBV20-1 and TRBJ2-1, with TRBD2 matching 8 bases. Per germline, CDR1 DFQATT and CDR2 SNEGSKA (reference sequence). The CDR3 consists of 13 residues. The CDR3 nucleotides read TGCAGGGGGGTAGCGGGGACTTACAATGAGCAGTTCTTC. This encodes CRGVAGTYNEQFF.

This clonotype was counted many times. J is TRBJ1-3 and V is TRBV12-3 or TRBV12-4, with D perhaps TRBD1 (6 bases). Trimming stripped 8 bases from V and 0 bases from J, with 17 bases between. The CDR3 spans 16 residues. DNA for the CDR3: TGTGCCAGCTCGGGAGACAGGCTTTTCTCTGGAAACACCATATATTTT. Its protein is CASSGDRLFSGNTIYF.

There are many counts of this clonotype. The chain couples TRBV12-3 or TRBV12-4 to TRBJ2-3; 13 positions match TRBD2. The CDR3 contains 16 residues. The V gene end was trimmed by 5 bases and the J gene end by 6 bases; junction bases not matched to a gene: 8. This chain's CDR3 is CASSRGTSGEGDTQYF. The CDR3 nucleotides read TGTGCCAGCAGTAGAGGGACTAGCGGGGAGGGGGATACGCAGTATTTT.

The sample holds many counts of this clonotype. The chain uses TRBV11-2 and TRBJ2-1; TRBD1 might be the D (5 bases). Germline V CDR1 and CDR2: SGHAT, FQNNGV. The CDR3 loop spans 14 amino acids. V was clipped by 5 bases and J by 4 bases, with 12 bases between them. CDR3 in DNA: TGTGCCAGCAGCCAACTCACAGGATACAATGAGCAGTTCTTC. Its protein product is CASSQLTGYNEQFF.

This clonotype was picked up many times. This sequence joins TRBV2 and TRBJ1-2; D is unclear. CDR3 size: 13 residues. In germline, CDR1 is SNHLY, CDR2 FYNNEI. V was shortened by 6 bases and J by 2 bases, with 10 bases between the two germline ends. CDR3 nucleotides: TGTGCCAGCAGGGAGGACGGCAACTATGGCTACACCTTC. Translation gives CASREDGNYGYTF.

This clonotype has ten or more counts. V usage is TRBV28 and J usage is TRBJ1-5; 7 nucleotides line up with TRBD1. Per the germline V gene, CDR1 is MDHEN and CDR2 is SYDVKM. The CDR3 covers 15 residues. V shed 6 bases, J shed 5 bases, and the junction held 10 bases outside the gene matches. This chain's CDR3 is CASSVLRGPDQPQHF. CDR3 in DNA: TGTGCCAGCAGCGTCCTGAGGGGGCCCGATCAGCCCCAGCATTTT.

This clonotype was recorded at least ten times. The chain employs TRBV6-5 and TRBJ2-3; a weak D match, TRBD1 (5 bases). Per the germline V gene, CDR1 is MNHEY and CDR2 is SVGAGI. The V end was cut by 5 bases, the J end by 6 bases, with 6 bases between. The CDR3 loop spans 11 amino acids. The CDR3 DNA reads TGTGCCAGCAGTAACAGGGATACGCAGTATTTT. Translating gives CASSNRDTQYF.

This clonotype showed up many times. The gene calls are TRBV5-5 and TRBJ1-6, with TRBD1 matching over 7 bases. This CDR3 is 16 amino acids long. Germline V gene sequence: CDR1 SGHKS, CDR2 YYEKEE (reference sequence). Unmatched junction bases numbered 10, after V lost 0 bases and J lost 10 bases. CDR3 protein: CASSLEPDRVVSPLHF. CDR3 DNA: TGTGCCAGCAGCTTGGAACCCGACAGGGTTGTCTCACCCCTCCACTTT.

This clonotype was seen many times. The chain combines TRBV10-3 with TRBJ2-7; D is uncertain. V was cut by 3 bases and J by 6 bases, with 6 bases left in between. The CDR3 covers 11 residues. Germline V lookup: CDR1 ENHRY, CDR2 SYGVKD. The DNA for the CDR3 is TGTGCCATCAGTGAAGGCCGCGAGCAGTACTTC. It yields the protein CAISEGREQYF.

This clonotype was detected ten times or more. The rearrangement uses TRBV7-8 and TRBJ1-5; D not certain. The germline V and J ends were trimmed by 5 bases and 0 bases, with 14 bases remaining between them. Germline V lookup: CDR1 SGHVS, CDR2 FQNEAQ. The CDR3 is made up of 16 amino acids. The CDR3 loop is CASSVYSVPSNQPQHF. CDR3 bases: TGTGCCAGCAGCGTATACAGCGTACCTAGCAATCAGCCCCAGCATTTT.

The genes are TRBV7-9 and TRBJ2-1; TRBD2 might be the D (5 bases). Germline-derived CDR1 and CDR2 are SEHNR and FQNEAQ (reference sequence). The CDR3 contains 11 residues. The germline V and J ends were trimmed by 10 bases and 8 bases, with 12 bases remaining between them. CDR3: CAKEEGDEQFF. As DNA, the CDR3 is TGTGCCAAAGAAGAGGGAGATGAGCAGTTCTTC.

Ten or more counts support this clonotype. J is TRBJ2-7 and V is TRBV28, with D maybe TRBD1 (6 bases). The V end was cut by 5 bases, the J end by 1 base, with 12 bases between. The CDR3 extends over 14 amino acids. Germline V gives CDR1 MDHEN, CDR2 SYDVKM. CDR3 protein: CASSPTDSSYEQYF. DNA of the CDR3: TGTGCCAGCAGTCCGACGGACAGTTCCTACGAGCAGTACTTC. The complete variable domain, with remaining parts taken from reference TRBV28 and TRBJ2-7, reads DVKVTQSSRYLVKRTGEKVFLECVQDMDHENMFWYRQDPGLGLRLIYFSYDVKMKEKGDIPEGYSVSREKKERFSLILESASTNQTSMYLCASSPTDSSYEQYFGPGTRLTVT.

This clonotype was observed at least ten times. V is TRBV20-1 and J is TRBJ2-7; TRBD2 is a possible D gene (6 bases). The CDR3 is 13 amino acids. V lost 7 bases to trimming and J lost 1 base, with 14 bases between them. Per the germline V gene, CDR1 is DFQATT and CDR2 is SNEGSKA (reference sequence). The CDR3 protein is CSVLGTASYEQYF. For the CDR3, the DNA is TGCAGTGTTCTCGGGACTGCTTCCTACGAGCAGTACTTC.

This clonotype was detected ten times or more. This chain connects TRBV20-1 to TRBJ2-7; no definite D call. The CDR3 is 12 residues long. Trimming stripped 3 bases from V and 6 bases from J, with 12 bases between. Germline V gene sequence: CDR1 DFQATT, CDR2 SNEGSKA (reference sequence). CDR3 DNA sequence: TGCAGTGCTAGCCAGGACCGCCTCGAGCAGTACTTC. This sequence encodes CSASQDRLEQYF.

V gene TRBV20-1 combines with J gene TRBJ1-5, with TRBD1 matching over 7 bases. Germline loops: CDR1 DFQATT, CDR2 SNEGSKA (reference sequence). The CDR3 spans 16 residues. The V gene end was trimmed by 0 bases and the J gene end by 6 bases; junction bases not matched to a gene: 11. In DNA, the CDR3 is TGCAGTGCTAGAGATCTTATTAGGGGGCAGGGTCAGCCCCAGCATTTT. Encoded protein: CSARDLIRGQGQPQHF.

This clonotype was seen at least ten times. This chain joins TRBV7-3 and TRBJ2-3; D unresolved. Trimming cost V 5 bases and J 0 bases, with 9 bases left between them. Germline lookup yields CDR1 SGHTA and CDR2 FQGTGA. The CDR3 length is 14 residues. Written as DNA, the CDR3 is TGTGCCAGCAGCCCGATGACTAGCACAGATACGCAGTATTTT. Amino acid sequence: CASSPMTSTDTQYF.

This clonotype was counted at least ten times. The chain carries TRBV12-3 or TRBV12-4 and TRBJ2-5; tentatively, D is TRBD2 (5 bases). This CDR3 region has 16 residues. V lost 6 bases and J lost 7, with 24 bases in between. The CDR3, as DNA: TGTGCCAGCAGCCCCCTCCGACTCAACGGGGTGGGGACCCAGTACTTC. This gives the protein CASSPLRLNGVGTQYF.

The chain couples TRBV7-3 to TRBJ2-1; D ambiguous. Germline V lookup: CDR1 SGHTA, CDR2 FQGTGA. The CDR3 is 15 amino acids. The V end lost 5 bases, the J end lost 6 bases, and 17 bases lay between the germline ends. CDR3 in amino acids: CASSVPLPNTNEQFF. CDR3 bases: TGTGCCAGCAGCGTACCTCTCCCAAATACCAATGAGCAGTTCTTC. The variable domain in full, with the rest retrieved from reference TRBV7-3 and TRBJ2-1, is GAGVSQTPSNKVTEKGKYVELRCDPISGHTALYWYRQSLGQGPEFLIYFQGTGAADDSGLPNDRFFAVRPEGSVSTLKIQRTERGDSAVYLCASSVPLPNTNEQFFGPGTRLTVL.

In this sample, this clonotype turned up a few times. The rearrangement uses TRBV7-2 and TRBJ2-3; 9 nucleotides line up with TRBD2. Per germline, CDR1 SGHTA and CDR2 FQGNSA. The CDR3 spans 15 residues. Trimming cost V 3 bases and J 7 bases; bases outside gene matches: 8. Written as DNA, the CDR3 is TGTGCCAGCAGCTTGCGCGGGGGGGGCGTAAATACGCAGTATTTT. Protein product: CASSLRGGGVNTQYF. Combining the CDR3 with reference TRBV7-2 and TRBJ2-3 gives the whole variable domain GAGVSQSPSNKVTEKGKDVELRCDPISGHTALYWYRQSLGQGLEFLIYFQGNSAPDKSGLPSDRFSAERTGGSVSTLTIQRTQQEDSAVYLCASSLRGGGVNTQYFGPGTRLTVL.

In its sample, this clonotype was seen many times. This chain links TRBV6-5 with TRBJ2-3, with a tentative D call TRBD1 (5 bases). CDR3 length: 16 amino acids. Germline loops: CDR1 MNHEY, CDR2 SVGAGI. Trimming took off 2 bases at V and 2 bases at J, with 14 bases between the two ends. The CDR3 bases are TGTGCCAGCAGTTACGACCCAGGGATTGCCACAGATACGCAGTATTTT. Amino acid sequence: CASSYDPGIATDTQYF.

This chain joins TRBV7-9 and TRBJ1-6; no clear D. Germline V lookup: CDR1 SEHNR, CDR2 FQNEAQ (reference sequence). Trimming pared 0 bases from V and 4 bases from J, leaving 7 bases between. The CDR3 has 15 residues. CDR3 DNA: TGTGCCAGCAGCTTAGCCTCCGTGTATAATTCACCCCTCCACTTT. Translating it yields CASSLASVYNSPLHF.

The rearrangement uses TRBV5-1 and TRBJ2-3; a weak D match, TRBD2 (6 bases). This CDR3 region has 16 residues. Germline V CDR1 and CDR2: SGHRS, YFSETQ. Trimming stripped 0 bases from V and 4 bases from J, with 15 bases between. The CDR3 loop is CASSLVAGLRSDTQYF. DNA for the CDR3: TGCGCCAGCAGCTTGGTCGCGGGGCTCCGCTCAGATACGCAGTATTTT. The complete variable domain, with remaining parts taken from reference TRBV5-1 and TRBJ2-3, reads KAGVTQTPRYLIKTRGQQVTLSCSPISGHRSVSWYQQTPGQGLQFLFEYFSETQRNKGNFPGRFSGRQFSNSRSEMNVSTLELGDSALYLCASSLVAGLRSDTQYFGPGTRLTVL.

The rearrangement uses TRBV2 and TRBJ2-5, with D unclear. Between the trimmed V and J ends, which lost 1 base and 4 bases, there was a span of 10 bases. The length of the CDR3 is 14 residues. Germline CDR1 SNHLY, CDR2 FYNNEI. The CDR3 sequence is CASSEGPNRETQYF. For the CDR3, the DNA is TGTGCCAGCAGTGAAGGACCAAATCGAGAGACCCAGTACTTC.